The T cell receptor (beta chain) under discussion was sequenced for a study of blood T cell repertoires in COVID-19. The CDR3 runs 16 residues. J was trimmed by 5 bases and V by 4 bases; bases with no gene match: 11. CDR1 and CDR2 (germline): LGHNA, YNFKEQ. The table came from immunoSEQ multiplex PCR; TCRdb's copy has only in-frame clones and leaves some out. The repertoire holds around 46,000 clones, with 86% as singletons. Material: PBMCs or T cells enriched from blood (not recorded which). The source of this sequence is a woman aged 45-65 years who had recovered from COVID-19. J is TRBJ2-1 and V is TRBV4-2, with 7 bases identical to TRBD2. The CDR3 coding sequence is TGTGCCAGCAGCCCCGTACTAGCGAAAAGGAACAATGAGCAGTTCTTC. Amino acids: CASSPVLAKRNNEQFF.